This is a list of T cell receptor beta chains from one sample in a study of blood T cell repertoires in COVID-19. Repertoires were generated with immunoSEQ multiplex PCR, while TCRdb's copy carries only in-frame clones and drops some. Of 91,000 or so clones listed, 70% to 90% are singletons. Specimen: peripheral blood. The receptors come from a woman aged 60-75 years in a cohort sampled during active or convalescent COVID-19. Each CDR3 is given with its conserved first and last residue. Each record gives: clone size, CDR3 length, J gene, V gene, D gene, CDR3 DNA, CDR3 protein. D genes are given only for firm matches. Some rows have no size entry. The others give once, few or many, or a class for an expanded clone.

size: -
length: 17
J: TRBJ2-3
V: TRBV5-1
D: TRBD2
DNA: TGCGCCAGCAGCTTCGGGCGGGGGGGCCATAGCACAGATACGCAGTATTTT
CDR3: CASSFGRGGHSTDTQYF

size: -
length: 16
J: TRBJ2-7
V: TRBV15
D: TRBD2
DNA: TGTGCCACCAGCAGAGATGGTACTAGCGGGATGGGCGAGCAGTACTTC
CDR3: CATSRDGTSGMGEQYF

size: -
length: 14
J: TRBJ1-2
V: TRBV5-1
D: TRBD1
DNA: TGCGCCAGCAGCACCGGGACAGGGGATTATGGCTACACCTTC
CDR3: CASSTGTGDYGYTF

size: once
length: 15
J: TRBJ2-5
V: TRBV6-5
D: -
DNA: TGTGCCAGCAGTTACTCGGGGGGGCAACGAGAGACCCAGTACTTC
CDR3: CASSYSGGQRETQYF

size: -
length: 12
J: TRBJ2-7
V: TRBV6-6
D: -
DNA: TGTGCCAGCAGTTATCAGGGCAACGAGCAGTACTTC
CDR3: CASSYQGNEQYF

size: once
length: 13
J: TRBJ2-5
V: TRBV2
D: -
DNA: TGTGCCAGCAGTGCTGGGCTCCTGGAGACCCAGTACTTC
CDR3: CASSAGLLETQYF

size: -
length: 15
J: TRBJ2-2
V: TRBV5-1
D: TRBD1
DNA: TGCGCCAGCAGCAAGGACAGGGTGAACACCGGGGAGCTGTTTTTT
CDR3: CASSKDRVNTGELFF

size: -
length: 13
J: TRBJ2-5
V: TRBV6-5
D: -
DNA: TGTGCCAGCAGTCCAGGGGTCCAAGAGACCCAGTACTTC
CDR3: CASSPGVQETQYF

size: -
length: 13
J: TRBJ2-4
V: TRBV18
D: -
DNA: TGTGCCAGCTCACCGGTGTCGGGGAACATTCAGTACTTC
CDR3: CASSPVSGNIQYF

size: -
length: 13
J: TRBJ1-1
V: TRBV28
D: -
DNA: TGTGCCAGCAACGGGGGTGTCGACACTGAAGCTTTCTTT
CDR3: CASNGGVDTEAFF

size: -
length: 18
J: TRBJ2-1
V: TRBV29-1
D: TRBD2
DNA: TGCAGCGGCGGCGGACTAGCGGGAGGGTGGAGCTCCTACAATGAGCAGTTCTTC
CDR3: CSGGGLAGGWSSYNEQFF

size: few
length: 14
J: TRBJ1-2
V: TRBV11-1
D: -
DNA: TGTGCCAGCAGCTTAAACCCAGGAAGCTATGGCTACACCTTC
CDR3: CASSLNPGSYGYTF

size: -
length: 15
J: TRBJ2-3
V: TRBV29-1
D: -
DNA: TGCAGCGTTGAAGATTTCGCAGGGGCCCCAGATACGCAGTATTTT
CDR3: CSVEDFAGAPDTQYF

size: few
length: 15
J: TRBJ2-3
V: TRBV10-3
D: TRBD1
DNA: TGTGCCACCCGGGACAGCGGATCTTCCGCAGATACGCAGTATTTT
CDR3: CATRDSGSSADTQYF

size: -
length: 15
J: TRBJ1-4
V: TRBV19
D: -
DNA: TGTGCCAGTAAAAACGGGCGGGACGTTAATGAAAAACTGTTTTTT
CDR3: CASKNGRDVNEKLFF

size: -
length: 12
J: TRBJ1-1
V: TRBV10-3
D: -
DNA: TGTGCCATCAGGATGGAGGCGGGTGAAGCTTTCTTT
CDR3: CAIRMEAGEAFF

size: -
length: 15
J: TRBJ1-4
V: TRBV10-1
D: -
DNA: TGCGCCAAGAGCAAAAAAGGGGCCCCTAATGAAAAACTGTTTTTT
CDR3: CAKSKKGAPNEKLFF